This entry lists 20 T cell receptor beta chains sequenced from one sample in a study of cytomegalovirus exposure and HLA in healthy donors. Use of 60 Vbeta and 13 Jbeta primers characterized the PCR. TCRdb's table, derived via immunoSEQ multiplex PCR, lists solely in-frame clones and lacks some. The sample lists 150,000 to 200,000 clones, 80% to 90% seen once, with more than 1.5% in the top ten. Sequences were obtained from PBMCs. The receptors were gathered from a man between 18 and 35 years old in good health and CMV-seronegative.

The V gene is TRBV11-2, the J gene TRBJ2-5; TRBD2 matches at 9 bases. The CDR3 is made up of 12 amino acids. V shed 5 bases, J shed 9 bases, and the junction held 4 bases outside the gene matches. The germline CDR1 and CDR2 sequences are SGHAT and FQNNGV. The CDR3 sequence: CASSLAGGAQYF. The DNA of the CDR3 is TGTGCCAGCAGCCTCGCGGGGGGGGCCCAGTACTTC.

The rearrangement uses TRBV28 and TRBJ2-1; 10 bases are shared with TRBD2. The CDR3 is 16 residues long. Germline values: CDR1 MDHEN, CDR2 SYDVKM. Unmatched junction bases numbered 5, after V lost 6 bases and J lost 0 bases. The CDR3 region is CASSRTSGSSYNEQFF. The CDR3 nucleotides are TGTGCCAGCAGCAGGACTAGCGGATCCTCCTACAATGAGCAGTTCTTC.

The chain recombines TRBV10-2 with TRBJ2-6, with TRBD2 as a possible D gene (6 bases). The V gene's germline CDR1 is WSHSY and CDR2 SAAADI. The CDR3 has 21 residues. V was trimmed by 3 bases and J by 4 bases, leaving 28 bases between them. CDR3 residues: CASSDENSRGAPFLGANVLTF. The CDR3 nucleotides read TGCGCCAGCAGTGACGAGAACTCGCGGGGCGCTCCATTTTTGGGGGCCAACGTCCTGACTTTC.

The chain is built from TRBV2 and TRBJ2-7; 7 bases map to TRBD1. CDR3 length: 11 amino acids. Germline V lookup: CDR1 SNHLY, CDR2 FYNNEI. V trimming: 6 bases; J trimming: 7 bases; junction bases outside the gene matches: 3. CDR3 protein: CASSTGEEQYF. CDR3 bases: TGTGCCAGCAGCACAGGGGAAGAGCAGTACTTC.

This rearrangement joins TRBV4-3 to TRBJ2-7; weak D call: TRBD1 (5 bases). V dropped 4 bases and J dropped 5 bases, with 15 bases sitting between them. The CDR3 is 14 amino acids. The germline V gene has CDR1 LGHNA and CDR2 YSLEER. This chain's CDR3 is CASSRSQGSHEQYF. The CDR3 DNA reads TGCGCCAGCAGCCGATCGCAGGGTTCCCACGAGCAGTACTTC.

For the CDR3, the DNA is TGTGCCATACACCTGTCAGCGACAGGGAGCCCCTCCAGGTTATACGAGCAGTACTTC. Amino acids: CAIHLSATGSPSRLYEQYF. The rearrangement links TRBV5-4 to TRBJ2-7, with 7 bases matching TRBD1. The germline V gene has CDR1 SGHNT and CDR2 YYREEE (reference sequence). The CDR3 contains 19 residues. Trimming took 9 bases from V and 4 from J; bases not matched to a gene: 28.

The V gene is TRBV7-9, the J gene TRBJ2-1; weak D call: TRBD2 (5 bases). This CDR3 comprises 15 residues. Trimming stripped 1 base from V and 1 base from J, with 8 bases between. Germline V gene sequence: CDR1 SEHNR, CDR2 FQNEAQ (reference sequence). The CDR3 DNA follows: TGTGCCAGCAGCTTAGAGGGCGGGTCCTACAATGAGCAGTTCTTC. Translated: CASSLEGGSYNEQFF.

The V call is TRBV7-9, the J call TRBJ1-5; D gene unclear. The CDR3 spans 13 residues. V was trimmed by 3 bases and J by 5 bases, leaving 8 bases between them. CDR1 SEHNR and CDR2 FQNEAQ come from the germline V gene (reference sequence). The CDR3 region is CASSFREDQPQHF. Here the CDR3 DNA reads TGTGCCAGCAGCTTCCGCGAGGATCAGCCCCAGCATTTT.

The chain joins TRBV28 to TRBJ2-7, with D maybe TRBD2 (7 bases). V was cut by 4 bases and J by 6 bases, with 16 bases left in between. The CDR3 has 14 amino acids. CDR1 is MDHEN, CDR2 SYDVKM, per germline. CDR3 in amino acids: CASSSGRGRVEQYF. Written as DNA, the CDR3 is TGTGCCAGCAGTTCCGGGCGGGGGCGAGTCGAGCAGTACTTC.

This clone is a singleton in its sample. The rearrangement joins TRBV28 to TRBJ2-1, with TRBD2 identical over 9 bases. Germline CDR1 is MDHEN and CDR2 is SYDVKM. V lost 3 bases and J lost 3; bases outside the gene matches: 6. This CDR3 is built from 16 residues. CDR3 amino acids: CASSFVAGELYNEQFF. CDR3 DNA: TGTGCCAGCAGTTTTGTAGCGGGAGAGCTCTACAATGAGCAGTTCTTC.

V usage is TRBV10-3 and J usage is TRBJ1-1, with D tentatively TRBD1 (6 bases). V lost 7 bases and J 5 bases, leaving 17 bases between the germline ends. CDR1 is ENHRY and CDR2 is SYGVKD in the germline V gene. The CDR3 has 14 residues. The CDR3 is CAIKPPGGLTEAFF. The CDR3 DNA sequence: TGTGCCATCAAACCACCGGGGGGGCTGACTGAAGCTTTCTTT.

With respect to this clone: This sample also contains other DNA sequences that code for the same CDR3. The chain joins TRBV19 to TRBJ2-2, with D maybe TRBD2 (5 bases). Trimming stripped 3 bases from V and 6 bases from J, with 8 bases between. CDR3 length equals 13 residues. From germline, CDR1 is LNHDA and CDR2 SQIVND (reference sequence). CDR3 amino acids: CASSIAGAGELFF. Here the CDR3 DNA reads TGTGCCAGTAGTATTGCCGGGGCCGGGGAGCTGTTTTTT.

The J gene is TRBJ2-6, the V gene TRBV5-1, with D tentatively TRBD1 (6 bases). Germline loops: CDR1 SGHRS, CDR2 YFSETQ. V lost 0 bases to trimming and J lost 1 base, with 20 bases between them. This CDR3 has 20 amino acids. The CDR3 sequence: CASSLGPPDRPSSGANVLTF. The CDR3, as DNA: TGCGCCAGCAGCTTGGGGCCCCCTGACAGGCCATCATCTGGGGCCAACGTCCTGACTTTC. Using reference TRBV5-1 and TRBJ2-6 for the parts outside the CDR3, the full variable domain is KAGVTQTPRYLIKTRGQQVTLSCSPISGHRSVSWYQQTPGQGLQFLFEYFSETQRNKGNFPGRFSGRQFSNSRSEMNVSTLELGDSALYLCASSLGPPDRPSSGANVLTFGAGSRLTVL.

The J gene is TRBJ2-3, the V gene TRBV6-5, with a weak D call TRBD2 (5 bases). This CDR3 is built from 16 residues. Trimming removed 0 bases at V and 3 bases at J, with 13 bases between. Germline lookup yields CDR1 MNHEY and CDR2 SVGAGI. The CDR3: CASSYSISVLTDTQYF. The CDR3 bases are TGTGCCAGCAGTTACTCGATTAGCGTCTTGACAGATACGCAGTATTTT.

The chain employs TRBV6-5 and TRBJ2-7; tentative D call: TRBD2 (7 bases). The CDR3 extends over 15 amino acids. The germline CDR1 and CDR2 sequences are MNHEY and SVGAGI. Deletions cut 2 bases from V and 0 bases from J, with 11 bases between. The CDR3 is CASSYPRGGSYEQYF. The CDR3 coding sequence is TGTGCCAGCAGTTACCCTAGGGGGGGCTCCTACGAGCAGTACTTC.

This chain connects TRBV28 to TRBJ1-2; TRBD1 aligns across 7 bases. Germline assignment: CDR1 MDHEN and CDR2 SYDVKM. The CDR3 is made up of 16 amino acids. Trimming removed 1 base from V and 4 bases from J; junction bases left unmatched: 9. CDR3 DNA sequence: TGTGCCAGCAGTTTATCGGACAGGACCCAAGGCTATGGCTACACCTTC. Amino acids: CASSLSDRTQGYGYTF.

The chain joins TRBV2 to TRBJ1-5; tentatively, D is TRBD1 (6 bases). CDR3 length equals 14 residues. V shed 6 bases and J shed 6 bases, with 15 bases lying between them. CDR1 is SNHLY, CDR2 FYNNEI, per germline. The CDR3 bases are TGTGCCAGCAGCGATAAGGGGGGGACTCAGCCCCAGCATTTT. This encodes CASSDKGGTQPQHF.

The rearrangement links TRBV7-9 to TRBJ2-7, with TRBD2 matching 7 bases. V lost 4 bases, J lost 7 bases, and 7 bases stayed unmatched. The V gene's germline CDR1 is SEHNR and CDR2 FQNEAQ (reference sequence). CDR3 size: 13 residues. The CDR3 DNA reads TGTGCCAGCAGCTGGCACGAGGGAGGGGAGCAGTACTTC. Amino acid sequence: CASSWHEGGEQYF.

J is TRBJ2-7 and V is TRBV7-9; 11 positions agree with TRBD1. V shed 4 bases, J shed 6 bases, and the junction held 5 bases outside the gene matches. Germline loops: CDR1 SEHNR, CDR2 FQNEAQ (reference sequence). The CDR3 sequence is 14 residues long. The CDR3 coding sequence is TGTGCCAGCAGCTCCAGGGACAGGGGGGTCGAGCAGTACTTC. Translating it yields CASSSRDRGVEQYF.

The chain recombines TRBV28 with TRBJ1-1; D call uncertain. Trimming shortened V by 6 bases and J by 6 bases, and 14 bases separated the two germline ends. Germline V lookup: CDR1 MDHEN, CDR2 SYDVKM. The CDR3 has 13 amino acids. This chain's CDR3 is CASRPPPVAEAFF. CDR3 nucleotides: TGTGCCAGCAGGCCGCCCCCAGTCGCTGAAGCTTTCTTT.